These 9 T cell receptor beta chains share one sample of origin, sequenced in a study of OX40 agonist ivuxolimab in advanced cancers. Profiling relied on immunoSEQ multiplex PCR, and the TCRdb table lists in-frame clones only, not all of them. The table includes approximately 82,000 clones, more than 90% detected once. The sample in question was CD4+ or CD8+ T cells sorted from blood, obtained in a trial of the OX40 agonist ivuxolimab. These receptor sequences come from an adult with an advanced solid tumor such as melanoma, head and neck, liver or kidney cancer.

This chain links TRBV7-9 with TRBJ1-3, with D possibly matching TRBD1 (5 bases). Germline values: CDR1 SEHNR, CDR2 FQNEAQ (reference sequence). This CDR3 spans 17 amino acids. V was shortened by 4 bases and J by 4 bases, with 20 bases between the two germline ends. The DNA for the CDR3 is TGTGCCAGCAGCTATCCCGGGACGGGGACGGCGGGAAACACCATATATTTT. This encodes CASSYPGTGTAGNTIYF.

The CDR3 loop reads CASRVRTSGRAKNIQYF. DNA for the CDR3: TGTGCCAGCAGGGTAAGGACTAGCGGGAGAGCCAAAAACATTCAGTACTTC. The chain combines TRBV5-6 with TRBJ2-4; 13 nucleotides align to TRBD2. The CDR3 totals 17 residues. In germline, CDR1 is SGHDT, CDR2 YYEEEE. With V trimmed by 5 bases and J by 0 bases, 5 bases remained unmatched.

This chain joins TRBV2 and TRBJ1-2; D possibly corresponds to TRBD1 (6 bases). Germline values: CDR1 SNHLY, CDR2 FYNNEI. The CDR3 is 15 amino acids. The ends were cut back, 0 bases at V and 5 bases at J, with 13 bases in the middle. In nucleotides, the CDR3 is TGTGCCAGCAGTGAAGCTTCGACAGGACTTTATGGCTACACCTTC. It codes for CASSEASTGLYGYTF.

The chain combines TRBV19 with TRBJ1-2, with a possible D match to TRBD1 (6 bases). CDR3 length: 14 residues. CDR1 and CDR2 (germline): LNHDA, SQIVND (reference sequence). Trimming took off 4 bases at V and 4 bases at J, with 13 bases between the two ends. CDR3 protein: CASSKRGHIYGYTF. The CDR3 DNA reads as TGTGCCAGTAGTAAACGGGGGCATATCTATGGCTACACCTTC.

The chain has TRBV7-2 and TRBJ1-2; D is perhaps TRBD1 (5 bases). V lost 1 base and J 7 bases, leaving 22 bases between the germline ends. The CDR3 length is 17 residues. Germline V gives CDR1 SGHTA, CDR2 FQGNSA. The CDR3 sequence: CASSLDEVLGQGGGYTF. The CDR3 DNA reads as TGTGCCAGCAGCTTAGACGAGGTTTTGGGGCAGGGCGGTGGCTACACCTTC.

V gene TRBV2 combines with J gene TRBJ2-5, with unresolved D. V shed 7 bases and J shed 2 bases, with 14 bases lying between them. Germline lookup yields CDR1 SNHLY and CDR2 FYNNEI. The CDR3 has 14 residues. CDR3 region: CASNGVVVQETQYF. In nucleotides, the CDR3 is TGTGCCAGCAATGGTGTAGTCGTACAAGAGACCCAGTACTTC.

This chain joins TRBV27 and TRBJ1-3; 7 bases are shared with TRBD1. This CDR3 has 14 amino acids. The V gene's germline CDR1 is MNHEY and CDR2 SMNVEV (reference sequence). V lost 6 bases and J lost 2; bases outside the gene matches: 4. This CDR3 is CASSPTGAGNTIYF. DNA for the CDR3: TGTGCCAGCAGCCCCACAGGGGCTGGAAACACCATATATTTT.

This rearrangement joins TRBV19 to TRBJ1-2; possibly TRBD1 for D (5 bases). With 5 bases removed from V and 8 bases from J, the gap between germline ends came to 18 bases. Germline V gene data show CDR1 as LNHDA and CDR2 as SQIVND (reference sequence). CDR3 length: 14 amino acids. CDR3 amino acids: CASSPRDLSGGYTF. The CDR3 DNA follows: TGTGCCAGTAGTCCACGGGACTTGAGCGGAGGCTACACCTTC.

V is TRBV30 and J is TRBJ2-1; D not certain. V lost 1 base, J lost 3 bases, and 7 bases lay in between. Germline lookup yields CDR1 GTSNPN and CDR2 SVGIG (reference sequence). The length of the CDR3 is 13 residues. CDR3 in DNA: TGTGCCTGGAGTGCCCTTTTCTACAATGAGCAGTTCTTC. Protein product: CAWSALFYNEQFF. Looking up the rest from reference TRBV30 and TRBJ2-1 gives the full variable domain: SQTIHQWPATLVQPVGSPLSLECTVEGTSNPNLYWYRQAAGRGLQLLFYSVGIGQISSEVPQNLSASRPQDRQFILSSKKLLLSDSGFYLCAWSALFYNEQFFGPGTRLTVL.